This entry lists 30 T cell receptor beta chains sequenced from one sample in a study of blood T cells in healthy people across ages. The second PCR ran about 6 to 12 cycles with a sample-barcoded 5' primer and J-beta primers. TCRdb reanalysed the 5' RACE reads using MiXCR and keeps one entry per CDR3 protein. The sample includes about 650,000 distinct CDR3 sequences, around 52% of them seen just once. Sample: blood. All receptors come from an elderly woman in good health.

This clonotype was counted once. This may arise from a read error, as a much more abundant clone is one base away. The chain uses TRBV7-9 and TRBJ1-2; 7 bases fit TRBD1. Per germline, CDR1 SEHNR and CDR2 FQNEAQ (reference sequence). The CDR3 runs 13 residues. Unmatched junction bases numbered 4, after V lost 5 bases and J lost 4 bases. The CDR3 nucleotides are TGTGCCAGCAGCGCCGACAGGGTCTATGGCTACACCTTC. It is translated as CASSADRVYGYTF. The whole variable domain, filled in from reference TRBV7-9 and TRBJ1-2, reads DTGVSQNPRHKITKRGQNVTFRCDPISEHNRLYWYRQTLGQGPEFLTYFQNEAQLEKSRLLSDRFSAERPKGSFSTLEIQRTEQGDSAMYLCASSADRVYGYTFGSGTRLTVV.

This rearrangement joins TRBV12-3 or TRBV12-4 to TRBJ1-1, with unresolved D. Trimming took off 3 bases at V and 5 bases at J, with 7 bases between the two ends. There are 12 residues in the CDR3. The CDR3 region is CASSFGRTEAFF. For the CDR3, the DNA is TGTGCCAGCAGTTTCGGTAGGACTGAAGCTTTCTTT.

This clonotype showed up many times. The chain couples TRBV4-1 to TRBJ2-5; D perhaps matches TRBD1 (5 bases). This CDR3 spans 14 amino acids. V was trimmed by 1 base and J by 2 bases, leaving 8 bases between them. Germline V gene data show CDR1 as MGHRA and CDR2 as YSYEKL. The CDR3 spells CASSQGTSQETQYF. DNA for the CDR3: TGCGCCAGCAGCCAAGGGACATCTCAAGAGACCCAGTACTTC.

The chain is built from TRBV29-1 and TRBJ2-5, with D tentatively TRBD1 or TRBD2 (6 bases each). The V and J ends lost 6 bases and 5 bases respectively, with 16 bases between them. This CDR3 comprises 13 residues. Germline CDR1 and CDR2: SQVTM and ANQGSEA. Here the CDR3 DNA reads TGCAGCGTAGATCTAGCGAGGGGGGAGACCCAGTACTTC. Translated, it gives CSVDLARGETQYF.

The chain recombines TRBV7-2 with TRBJ2-1, with D uncertain. CDR3 length equals 12 residues. Trimming cost V 1 base and J 13 bases, with 11 bases left between them. Germline V lookup: CDR1 SGHTA, CDR2 FQGNSA. CDR3: CASSLGVRIQFF. The CDR3 DNA reads TGTGCCAGCAGCTTAGGGGTTAGGATTCAGTTCTTC.

The table lists this clonotype with many counts. This sequence joins TRBV19 and TRBJ2-6; D remains unclear. Trimming left V 4 bases short and J 0 bases short, with 7 bases between. The V gene's germline CDR1 is LNHDA and CDR2 SQIVND (reference sequence). This CDR3 region has 15 residues. CDR3 DNA sequence: TGTGCCAGTAGTACTCAGCTCTCTGGGGCCAACGTCCTGACTTTC. It translates to CASSTQLSGANVLTF.

The chain employs TRBV7-2 and TRBJ2-2, with a weak D call TRBD1 (6 bases). CDR1 SGHTA and CDR2 FQGNSA come from the germline V gene. The CDR3 length is 17 residues. V lost 6 bases to trimming and J lost 0 bases, with 17 bases between them. Here the CDR3 reads CASRQGVTGANTGELFF. DNA of the CDR3: TGTGCCAGCAGGCAAGGGGTGACAGGAGCGAACACCGGGGAGCTGTTTTTT.

About this clonotype itself: At one end the junction does not follow the germline gene, possibly because of a read error. In nucleotides, the CDR3 is TGCAGTGTTAGAGGACCACCAGATACGCAGTATTTT. This encodes CSVRGPPDTQYF. The genes are TRBV20-1 and TRBJ2-3; no firm D call. Germline CDR1 DFQATT, CDR2 SNEGSKA (reference sequence). The CDR3 is 12 amino acids.

The chain couples TRBV18 to TRBJ2-5; tentatively, D is TRBD2 (6 bases). Per germline, CDR1 KGHSH and CDR2 LQKENI. The V end lost 2 bases, the J end lost 5 bases, and 30 bases lay between the germline ends. CDR3 length: 20 residues. The CDR3 nucleotides are TGTGCCAGCTCACCAACCCCCCGTGTGTTTGGTAGCGGTGCAGGGGAGACCCAGTACTTC. The encoded protein is CASSPTPRVFGSGAGETQYF.

This chain connects TRBV12-5 to TRBJ2-5; D may be TRBD1 or TRBD2 (6 bases each). The CDR3 length is 15 residues. Trimming left V 0 bases short and J 4 bases short, with 12 bases between. Germline CDR1 and CDR2: LGHNT and FRNRAP. CDR3 bases: TGTGCTAGTGGTTTGGTAGGGACGGGGGCAGAGACCCAGTACTTC. It translates to CASGLVGTGAETQYF.

This clonotype was counted ten times or more. CDR3 region: CASTHSTDTQYF. The CDR3 DNA follows: TGTGCCAGCACTCATAGCACAGATACGCAGTATTTT. The J gene is TRBJ2-3, the V gene TRBV7-2; D is ambiguous. The CDR3 runs to 12 residues. Germline lookup yields CDR1 SGHTA and CDR2 FQGNSA. The ends were cut back, 7 bases at V and 0 bases at J, with 5 bases in the middle.

This clonotype was observed at least ten times. The gene calls are TRBV30 and TRBJ2-5, with D unresolved. Germline V gene data show CDR1 as GTSNPN and CDR2 as SVGIG (reference sequence). The V end lost 2 bases, the J end lost 2 bases, and 6 bases lay between the germline ends. The CDR3 loop spans 12 amino acids. CDR3 nucleotide sequence: TGTGCCTGGAGTATAGGGCAAGAGACCCAGTACTTC. It codes for CAWSIGQETQYF.

The rearrangement links TRBV4-1 to TRBJ1-6; unclear D gene. Germline V lookup: CDR1 MGHRA, CDR2 YSYEKL. Deletions cut 4 bases from V and 7 bases from J, with 11 bases between. This CDR3 is 14 amino acids long. CDR3 in amino acids: CASSRVWSNSPLHF. The CDR3 nucleotides read TGCGCCAGCAGCCGTGTTTGGAGCAATTCACCCCTCCACTTT.

V usage is TRBV28 and J usage is TRBJ1-2; 10 bases are shared with TRBD1. V was pared by 8 bases and J by 3 bases, with 0 bases of the junction left unmatched. This CDR3 is 12 amino acids long. Germline assignment: CDR1 MDHEN and CDR2 SYDVKM. The CDR3 region has the DNA TGTGCCAGCGGGACAGGGGACTATGGCTACACCTTC. Translation gives CASGTGDYGYTF.

This clonotype was counted between two and nine times. One base away lies a much larger clone, so this may be a sequencing read error. This chain connects TRBV14 to TRBJ2-5; a weak D match, TRBD1 (6 bases). With 6 bases removed from V and 13 bases from J, the gap between germline ends came to 21 bases. Germline assignment: CDR1 SGHDN and CDR2 FVKESK. The CDR3 length is 13 residues. The CDR3 is CASRGTGISSPYF. The CDR3 nucleotides are TGTGCCAGCAGGGGAACAGGGATTTCGTCGCCGTACTTC.

This clonotype was seen more than once but under ten times. A much more abundant neighbour one base away suggests this may be a read error. The chain uses TRBV4-1 and TRBJ2-7; 10 bases line up with TRBD2. Germline V gene sequence: CDR1 MGHRA, CDR2 YSYEKL. The CDR3 is made up of 15 amino acids. After removal of 4 bases from V and 7 bases from J, the junction contained 10 bases not matched to a gene. This chain's CDR3 is CASSRTSGIYNEQYF. The CDR3 DNA follows: TGCGCCAGCAGCCGGACTAGCGGCATATACAATGAGCAGTACTTC.

Concerning this clonotype itself: Being one base from a much bigger clone, this may be a read error. The chain uses TRBV28 and TRBJ1-5; a weak D match, TRBD1 (5 bases). Trimming stripped 5 bases from V and 6 bases from J, with 11 bases between. Germline loops: CDR1 MDHEN, CDR2 SYDVKM. The CDR3 runs 13 residues. CDR3 protein: CASSRGVIQPQHF. Here the CDR3 DNA reads TGTGCCAGCAGTAGGGGCGTGATTCAGCCCCAGCATTTT. The whole variable domain, remainder taken from reference TRBV28 and TRBJ1-5, is DVKVTQSSRYLVKRTGEKVFLECVQDMDHENMFWYRQDPGLGLRLIYFSYDVKMKEKGDIPEGYSVSREKKERFSLILESASTNQTSMYLCASSRGVIQPQHFGDGTRLSIL.

Regarding this clonotype: A single base separates this from a much larger clone, so it may be a read error. V usage is TRBV4-1 and J usage is TRBJ2-7, with TRBD2 identical over 7 bases. Germline V gene sequence: CDR1 MGHRA, CDR2 YSYEKL. With V trimmed by 4 bases and J by 7 bases, 10 bases remained unmatched. The CDR3 spans 14 residues. The CDR3 spells CASSLRTRGNEQYF. The CDR3 DNA is TGCGCCAGCAGCCTCCGGACTAGGGGCAATGAGCAGTACTTC.

The chain combines TRBV3-1 with TRBJ2-7, with D maybe TRBD1 (5 bases). V was trimmed by 0 bases and J by 0 bases, leaving 9 bases between them. The CDR3 runs to 15 residues. Germline lookup yields CDR1 LGHDT and CDR2 YNNKEL (reference sequence). As DNA, the CDR3 is TGTGCCAGCAGCCAAGAAGACAGTTTCTCCTACGAGCAGTACTTC. Its protein is CASSQEDSFSYEQYF.

V is TRBV2 and J is TRBJ2-7, with D tentatively TRBD1 (6 bases). Trimming removed 1 base from V and 3 bases from J, with 13 bases in between. The germline V gene encodes CDR1 SNHLY and CDR2 FYNNEI. The CDR3 totals 15 residues. CDR3 in DNA: TGTGCCAGCAGTGAAGGCAGGGGCGGTGGCTACGAGCAGTACTTC. It codes for CASSEGRGGGYEQYF.

In the case of this clonotype: Since a much larger clone is just one base distant, this may be a read error. The chain has TRBV5-1 and TRBJ1-4; 7 nucleotides align to TRBD1. Germline trimming cut 4 bases from V and 2 bases from J; bases unmatched to any gene: 5. CDR1 is SGHRS and CDR2 is YFSETQ in the germline V gene. This CDR3 has 15 residues. The CDR3 reads CASSLQTGTNEKLFF. In DNA, the CDR3 is TGCGCCAGCAGCCTCCAGACAGGGACTAATGAAAAACTGTTTTTT.

CDR3 protein: CAWIGHGYTF. In nucleotides, the CDR3 is TGTGCCTGGATAGGGCACGGCTACACCTTC. This chain joins TRBV30 and TRBJ1-2; no reliable D call. Trimming shortened V by 4 bases and J by 8 bases, and 8 bases separated the two germline ends. Germline loops: CDR1 GTSNPN, CDR2 SVGIG (reference sequence). This CDR3 contains 10 residues.

This clonotype has a handful of counts. The chain has TRBV20-1 and TRBJ2-1; D is undetermined. CDR1 and CDR2 from the germline V gene are DFQATT and SNEGSKA (reference sequence). Trimming took off 3 bases at V and 6 bases at J, with 12 bases between the two ends. CDR3 size: 13 residues. CDR3 DNA: TGCAGTGCTAGTCAGGCTCCATTCAATGAGCAGTTCTTC. It codes for CSASQAPFNEQFF.

This clonotype was recorded many times. CDR3 protein: CASSPDTRPKQFF. The CDR3 DNA sequence: TGTGCCAGCAGCCCGGACACCCGACCCAAGCAGTTCTTC. V and J are TRBV27 and TRBJ2-1; the D gene is possibly TRBD1 (5 bases). Germline values: CDR1 MNHEY, CDR2 SMNVEV (reference sequence). The V and J ends lost 6 bases and 11 bases respectively, with 17 bases between them. The CDR3 is 13 amino acids.

The rearrangement joins TRBV12-3 or TRBV12-4 to TRBJ2-3; 7 bases line up with TRBD2. V was clipped by 10 bases and J by 2 bases; unmatched bases: 9. This CDR3 has 14 amino acids. CDR3 sequence reads: CATDPGGITDTQYF. CDR3 in DNA: TGTGCCACGGACCCCGGGGGGATCACAGATACGCAGTATTTT.

This clonotype was recorded at least ten times. V usage is TRBV18 and J usage is TRBJ2-7; no firm D call. Between the trimmed V and J ends, which lost 0 bases and 6 bases, there was a span of 12 bases. Germline lookup yields CDR1 KGHSH and CDR2 LQKENI. The CDR3 has 14 amino acids. CDR3 sequence reads: CASSPPNRRGEQYF. The DNA of the CDR3 is TGTGCCAGCTCACCACCAAACAGACGAGGCGAGCAGTACTTC. The variable domain in full, completed from reference TRBV18 and TRBJ2-7, reads NAGVMQNPRHLVRRRGQEARLRCSPMKGHSHVYWYRQLPEEGLKFMVYLQKENIIDESGMPKERFSAEFPKEGPSILRIQQVVRGDSAAYFCASSPPNRRGEQYFGPGTRLTVT.

The chain is built from TRBV7-9 and TRBJ2-5; D is undetermined. V gave up 5 bases and J gave up 11 bases, with 24 bases separating them. Germline CDR1 and CDR2: SEHNR and FQNEAQ (reference sequence). The CDR3 sequence is 15 residues long. The CDR3: CASSHLDKRLGQQYF. The CDR3 coding sequence is TGTGCCAGCAGCCATTTAGACAAGAGGCTTGGTCAGCAGTACTTC.

The chain combines TRBV20-1 with TRBJ2-5; the D gene is possibly TRBD1 (6 bases). The DNA end is a closer match to TRBJ2-7, so the J assignment may be wrong. This CDR3 is built from 15 residues. Germline assignment: CDR1 DFQATT and CDR2 SNEGSKA (reference sequence). In nucleotides, the CDR3 is TGCAGTGCTGGACGGGCGGATGGGGGCGTGGGCGAGCAGTACTTC. Its translation: CSAGRADGGVGEQYF.

The table lists this clonotype with a few counts. The V call is TRBV9, the J call TRBJ1-1; 7 nucleotides match TRBD1. CDR1 and CDR2 (germline): SGDLS, YYNGEE. The CDR3 spans 16 residues. V was clipped by 4 bases and J by 2 bases; unmatched bases: 11. CDR3 coding DNA: TGTGCCAGCAGCTCAACCCACAGGGGAACTAACACTGAAGCTTTCTTT. Amino acids: CASSSTHRGTNTEAFF.

This clonotype came up a few times. The chain links TRBV24-1 to TRBJ2-3; D possibly uses TRBD1 or TRBD2 (5 bases each). The CDR3 spans 15 residues. From germline, CDR1 is KGHDR and CDR2 SFDVKD. V was cut by 1 base and J by 1 base, with 8 bases left in between. The CDR3 sequence: CATSDLWDGTDTQYF. DNA of the CDR3: TGTGCCACCAGTGATTTATGGGACGGCACAGATACGCAGTATTTT.